This T cell receptor (beta chain) was captured by sequencing in a study of vaccination effects on CD4 cells after COVID-19. Study-level findings and limits: Cross-reactivity toward common cold coronaviruses was confined to only 1 of 255 vaccine-induced clones in healthy vaccinees.

When ten to eleven days of culture had elapsed, CD4+ T cells were isolated. Of the BNT162b2 and mRNA-1273 vaccines, participants received two doses of one or the other. None of these healthy vaccinees had been infected with SARS-CoV-2 before vaccination. The CDR3 is 16 residues long. J gave up 4 bases and V 6 bases, and 7 bases lay outside the gene matches. CDR1 is SGHTA and CDR2 is FQGNSA in the germline V gene. Remarks on this clone: Its cognate antigen is unknown.

This table comes from immunoSEQ multiplex PCR, and its TCRdb copy is limited to in-frame clones, with some not included. The table lists about 8,900 clones, about 76% of them singletons. This sequence originates from a human donor who received a COVID-19 vaccine. Sequences were derived from CD4+ T cells from PBMCs cultured without peptide, sampled after COVID-19 vaccination. The chain joins TRBV7-2 to TRBJ1-4, with 11 bases lining up with TRBD1. Here the CDR3 reads CASRLRTGGVNEKLFF. CDR3 DNA: TGTGCCAGCAGGCTACGGACAGGGGGCGTTAATGAAAAACTGTTTTTT.